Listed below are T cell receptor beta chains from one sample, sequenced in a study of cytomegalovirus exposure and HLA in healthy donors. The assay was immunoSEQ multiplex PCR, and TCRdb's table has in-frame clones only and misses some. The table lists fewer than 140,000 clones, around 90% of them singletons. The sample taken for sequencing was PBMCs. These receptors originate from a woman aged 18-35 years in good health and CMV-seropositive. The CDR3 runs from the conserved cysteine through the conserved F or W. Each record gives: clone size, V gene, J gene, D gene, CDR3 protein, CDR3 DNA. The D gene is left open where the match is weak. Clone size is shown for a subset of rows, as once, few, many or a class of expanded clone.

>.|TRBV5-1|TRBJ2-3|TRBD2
CASSLALAGVTDTQYF
TGCGCCAGCAGCTTGGCGCTAGCGGGGGTCACAGATACGCAGTATTTT
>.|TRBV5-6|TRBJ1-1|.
CASSLTGGKNTEAFF
TGTGCCAGCAGCTTGACTGGAGGGAAGAACACTGAAGCTTTCTTT
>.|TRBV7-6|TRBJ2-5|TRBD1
CATSSKTGGAAQYF
TGTGCCACCAGCTCCAAGACAGGGGGCGCGGCCCAGTACTTC
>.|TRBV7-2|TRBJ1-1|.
CASSLGQGLNTEAFF
TGTGCCAGCAGCTTAGGGCAGGGGTTGAACACTGAAGCTTTCTTT
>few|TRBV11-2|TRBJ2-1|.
CASSPPRTMGGNEQFF
TGTGCCAGCAGCCCCCCGAGGACAATGGGGGGCAATGAGCAGTTCTTC
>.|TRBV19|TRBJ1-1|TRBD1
CASSTTGDGTEAFF
TGTGCCAGTAGTACGACAGGGGATGGCACTGAAGCTTTCTTT
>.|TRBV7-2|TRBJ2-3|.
CASSPGLHTDTQYF
TGTGCCAGCAGCCCGGGACTTCACACAGATACGCAGTATTTT
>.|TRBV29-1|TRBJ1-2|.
CSVEELHDYGYTF
TGCAGCGTTGAAGAGTTACACGACTATGGCTACACCTTC
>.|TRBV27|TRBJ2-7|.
CASSLFLDSCYEQYF
TGTGCCAGCAGTTTATTTCTGGACAGTTGCTACGAGCAGTACTTC
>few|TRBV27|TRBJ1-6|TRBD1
CASHRGTNSPLHF
TGTGCCAGTCACAGGGGTACTAATTCACCCCTCCACTTT
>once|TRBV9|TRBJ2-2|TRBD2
CASSVSGGSGTGELFF
TGTGCCAGCAGCGTATCCGGGGGGTCGGGCACCGGGGAGCTGTTTTTT
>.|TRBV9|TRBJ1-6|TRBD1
CASSVRVVDRGSSYNSPLHF
TGTGCCAGCAGCGTTCGAGTAGTAGACAGGGGGAGCTCCTATAATTCACCCCTCCACTTT
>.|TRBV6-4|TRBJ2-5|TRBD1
CASSERGDRVRPETQYF
TGTGCCAGCAGTGAGAGAGGGGACAGGGTCCGTCCGGAGACCCAGTACTTC
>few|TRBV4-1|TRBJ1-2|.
CASSQEQNGYTF
TGCGCCAGCAGCCAAGAGCAGAACGGCTACACCTTC
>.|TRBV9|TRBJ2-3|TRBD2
CASSVGPASGDTDTQYF
TGTGCCAGCAGCGTAGGTCCGGCTAGCGGGGACACAGATACGCAGTATTTT
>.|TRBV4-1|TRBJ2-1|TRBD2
CASSPGSSGGAREQFF
TGCGCCAGCAGCCCCGGAAGTAGCGGGGGGGCTAGGGAGCAGTTCTTC
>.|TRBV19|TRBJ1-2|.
CASSPQGANYGYTF
TGTGCCAGTAGTCCACAGGGAGCTAACTATGGCTACACCTTC
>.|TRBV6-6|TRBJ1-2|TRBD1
CASSYQGQGDGYTF
TGTGCCAGCAGTTACCAGGGACAGGGCGATGGCTACACCTTC
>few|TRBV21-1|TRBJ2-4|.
CASSKGATGGSKNIQYF
TGTGCCAGCAGCAAGGGGGCCACAGGGGGGTCCAAAAACATTCAGTACTTC
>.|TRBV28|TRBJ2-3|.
CASSPTLRGTDTQYF
TGTGCCAGCAGCCCAACTTTGAGGGGGACAGATACGCAGTATTTT
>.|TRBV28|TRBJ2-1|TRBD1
CASRKDRGFYNEQFF
TGTGCCAGCAGGAAGGACAGGGGGTTCTACAATGAGCAGTTCTTC
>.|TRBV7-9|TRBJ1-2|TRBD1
CASSLNGQGGYGYTF
TGTGCCAGCAGCTTAAATGGACAGGGTGGCTATGGCTACACCTTC
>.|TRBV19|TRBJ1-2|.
CASSIAGTTNYGYTF
TGTGCCAGTAGTATAGCTGGGACAACTAACTATGGCTACACCTTC
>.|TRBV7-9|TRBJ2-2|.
CASSRPRLLRLVTGELFF
TGTGCCAGCAGCCGCCCCCGACTTCTCCGGTTGGTCACCGGGGAGCTGTTTTTT
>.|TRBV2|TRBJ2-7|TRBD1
CASSEGTGMGEQYF
TGTGCCAGCAGTGAAGGGACAGGGATGGGCGAGCAGTACTTC
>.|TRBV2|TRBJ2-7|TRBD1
CATTIRDRPYEQYF
TGTGCCACCACGATCCGGGACAGGCCTTACGAGCAGTACTTC
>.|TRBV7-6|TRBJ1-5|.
CASSLDGGRNSNQPQHF
TGTGCCAGCAGCTTAGATGGGGGCCGGAATAGCAATCAGCCCCAGCATTTT
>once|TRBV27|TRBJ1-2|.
CASSSHDRKANYGYTF
TGTGCCAGCAGTTCGCACGACAGGAAAGCTAACTATGGCTACACCTTC
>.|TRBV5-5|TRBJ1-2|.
CASSLGQDGYTF
TGTGCCAGCAGCTTGGGACAGGATGGCTACACCTTC
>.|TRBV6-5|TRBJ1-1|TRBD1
CASSGDRRTEAFF
TGTGCCAGCAGTGGGGACAGGCGCACTGAAGCTTTCTTT
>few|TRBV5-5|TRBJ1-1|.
CASSPDGRVRMNTEAFF
TGTGCCAGCAGCCCTGATGGGAGGGTACGAATGAACACTGAAGCTTTCTTT
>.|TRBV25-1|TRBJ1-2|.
CASSDLTSSYTF
TGTGCCAGCAGTGATCTTACATCCAGCTACACCTTC
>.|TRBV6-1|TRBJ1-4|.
CASSEALVKLFF
TGTGCCAGCAGTGAAGCGTTAGTGAAACTGTTTTTT
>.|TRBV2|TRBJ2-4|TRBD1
CASGETGTLTRDIQYF
TGTGCCAGCGGGGAGACAGGGACGCTGACGAGGGACATTCAGTACTTC
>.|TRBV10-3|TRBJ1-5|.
CAISDDRYQPQHF
TGTGCCATCAGTGACGACAGATATCAGCCCCAGCATTTT
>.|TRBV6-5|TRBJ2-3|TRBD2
CASSYSPTSVGTQYF
TGTGCCAGCAGTTACTCCCCGACTAGCGTGGGTACGCAGTATTTT
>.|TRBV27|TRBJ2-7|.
CASSSRGKEQYF
TGTGCCAGCAGTTCCAGGGGTAAGGAGCAGTACTTC